The 28 T cell receptor beta chains below all came from one sample that was sequenced in a study of shared clonotypes between healthy human individuals. Libraries were prepared by immunoSEQ multiplex PCR; TCRdb keeps only in-frame clonotypes and omits some of them. The table lists about 770,000 clones, roughly 72% of them singletons. The source material was memory CD4+ T cells sorted from blood. The subset is: CD45RA-negative fraction. All receptors derive from a woman in her 30s in good health.

J is TRBJ1-4 and V is TRBV5-4; no definite D call. In germline, CDR1 is SGHNT, CDR2 YYREEE (reference sequence). V gave up 2 bases and J gave up 8 bases, with 7 bases separating them. CDR3 size: 12 residues. CDR3 in DNA: TGTGCCAGCAGCTTTCTGGGGGAAAAACTGTTTTTT. It specifies CASSFLGEKLFF.

The J gene is TRBJ2-3, the V gene TRBV7-2; D uncertain. V was pared by 2 bases and J by 11 bases, with 11 bases between. This CDR3 has 12 amino acids. Germline-derived CDR1 and CDR2 are SGHTA and FQGNSA. The CDR3 region has the DNA TGTGCCAGCAGCTTATTCAGGAATAGGCAGTATTTT. Residues: CASSLFRNRQYF.

The rearrangement links TRBV7-9 to TRBJ2-3; 7 positions agree with TRBD2. The CDR3 sequence is 13 residues long. V lost 11 bases, J lost 7 bases, and 12 bases stayed unmatched. CDR1 and CDR2 (germline): SEHNR, FQNEAQ (reference sequence). The CDR3 DNA sequence: TGTGCCTCCCACAGCGGGAATTCATATACGCAGTATTTT. Translating gives CASHSGNSYTQYF. The whole variable domain, remainder taken from reference TRBV7-9 and TRBJ2-3, is DTGVSQNPRHKITKRGQNVTFRCDPISEHNRLYWYRQTLGQGPEFLTYFQNEAQLEKSRLLSDRFSAERPKGSFSTLEIQRTEQGDSAMYLCASHSGNSYTQYFGPGTRLTVL.

The chain uses TRBV11-3 and TRBJ2-6, with D unclear. CDR3 size: 13 residues. Trimming shortened V by 1 base and J by 9 bases, and 7 bases separated the two germline ends. Germline V gene sequence: CDR1 SGHNT, CDR2 YENEEA. DNA for the CDR3: TGTGCCAGCAGCTTAGGAGGTGACAACGTCCTGACTTTC. Its protein is CASSLGGDNVLTF.

The rearrangement joins TRBV11-2 to TRBJ2-1, with D unclear. Trimming removed 2 bases at V and 7 bases at J, with 12 bases between. The CDR3 runs to 14 residues. Germline-derived CDR1 and CDR2 are SGHAT and FQNNGV. This CDR3 is CASSLTLTSNEQFF. As DNA, the CDR3 is TGTGCCAGCAGCTTAACTCTCACCTCGAATGAGCAGTTCTTC.

The gene calls are TRBV29-1 and TRBJ2-1, with 7 bases aligning to TRBD2. The CDR3 is 16 amino acids. Trimming took 0 bases from V and 6 from J; bases not matched to a gene: 11. The V gene's germline CDR1 is SQVTM and CDR2 ANQGSEA. The CDR3 sequence is CSVEDHGAGAFNEQFF. CDR3 nucleotide sequence: TGCAGCGTTGAAGATCATGGGGCGGGAGCATTCAATGAGCAGTTCTTC.

This clone appeared a few times. The chain links TRBV27 to TRBJ2-1; 9 positions match TRBD2. From germline, CDR1 is MNHEY and CDR2 SMNVEV (reference sequence). Trimming at V came to 2 bases and at J to 5 bases, leaving 4 bases not matched to a gene. The CDR3 covers 15 residues. DNA of the CDR3: TGTGCCAGCAGTTTAACTAGCGGGTGGGACAATGAGCAGTTCTTC. This sequence encodes CASSLTSGWDNEQFF.

With regard to this clone: A read error is the likely source, as a far larger clone sits one nucleotide away. This chain joins TRBV6-1 and TRBJ1-5, with unresolved D. With 3 bases removed from V and 7 bases from J, the gap between germline ends came to 19 bases. The CDR3 has 16 residues. CDR1 MNHNS and CDR2 SASEGT come from the germline V gene. The CDR3 bases are TGTGCCAGCAGTGAGTCGTCGAACATGATAAAGCAGCCCCAGCATTTT. Encoded protein: CASSESSNMIKQPQHF.

The V gene is TRBV29-1, the J gene TRBJ2-6; D unclear. Germline V gene sequence: CDR1 SQVTM, CDR2 ANQGSEA. CDR3 size: 17 residues. Deletions cut 5 bases from V and 5 bases from J, with 22 bases between. CDR3 in DNA: TGCAGCGTTACGGCGGAAAGCATACAAAGTCGGGCCAACGTCCTGACTTTC. Its protein is CSVTAESIQSRANVLTF.

This rearrangement joins TRBV4-1 to TRBJ2-5, with 7 bases aligning to TRBD1. This CDR3 has 18 residues. With V trimmed by 1 base and J by 1 base, 12 bases remained unmatched. Germline assignment: CDR1 MGHRA and CDR2 YSYEKL. The CDR3 is CASSQVGRARDSQETQYF. The CDR3 coding sequence is TGCGCCAGCAGCCAAGTAGGGAGAGCCCGGGACAGCCAAGAGACCCAGTACTTC.

This clone was picked up a small number of times. The rearrangement uses TRBV27 and TRBJ2-1; D perhaps matches TRBD1 (5 bases). This CDR3 has 17 amino acids. From germline, CDR1 is MNHEY and CDR2 SMNVEV (reference sequence). The V and J ends lost 2 bases and 2 bases respectively, with 16 bases between them. The CDR3 protein is CASSLSPGQGTYNEQFF. In nucleotides, the CDR3 is TGTGCCAGCAGTTTAAGCCCCGGGCAGGGCACCTACAATGAGCAGTTCTTC.

V is TRBV28 and J is TRBJ2-7; weak D call: TRBD2 (5 bases). TRBJ2-5 matches the DNA end more closely, so the J call is doubtful. The CDR3 runs 13 residues. Germline values: CDR1 MDHEN, CDR2 SYDVKM. Here the CDR3 DNA reads TGTGCCAGCAGTTTGGTAGCGTCAGAGACCCAGTACTTC. Its translation: CASSLVASETQYF.

The rearrangement links TRBV10-2 to TRBJ2-1; D possibly corresponds to TRBD2 (6 bases). Per germline, CDR1 WSHSY and CDR2 SAAADI. This CDR3 is 15 amino acids long. Trimming left V 10 bases short and J 3 bases short, with 19 bases between. The CDR3 loop is CATHAGTENYNEQFF. The CDR3 region has the DNA TGCGCCACACATGCCGGGACTGAGAACTACAATGAGCAGTTCTTC.

This chain links TRBV2 with TRBJ1-2; 9 nucleotides line up with TRBD1. V lost 7 bases and J lost 2; bases outside the gene matches: 5. The CDR3 runs 14 residues. Per germline, CDR1 SNHLY and CDR2 FYNNEI. CDR3 region: CASKTGGVNYGYTF. As DNA, the CDR3 is TGTGCCAGCAAAACAGGGGGCGTGAACTATGGCTACACCTTC.

In its sample, this clone was seen many times. J is TRBJ1-2 and V is TRBV21-1; TRBD1 is taken as the D call from the table, unchecked against the DNA. TRBV21-1 is termed a pseudogene. CDR3 size: 14 residues. In DNA form, the CDR3 reads TGTGCCAGCACCCGACAGGGATGTAACTATGGCTACACCTTC. Its translation is CASTRQGCNYGYTF.

The chain is built from TRBV28 and TRBJ2-2; D is unclear. CDR1 MDHEN and CDR2 SYDVKM come from the germline V gene. This CDR3 is built from 14 residues. The V end lost 3 bases, the J end lost 7 bases, and 12 bases lay between the germline ends. The CDR3 spells CASSFSGLGGELFF. In nucleotides, the CDR3 is TGTGCCAGCAGTTTTTCGGGTTTGGGCGGGGAGCTGTTTTTT.

In the case of this clone: Other DNA sequences from this sample encode an identical CDR3 as well. The CDR3 DNA reads as TGCAGTGCTACCAGGCAAGAGACCCAGTACTTC. Translating it yields CSATRQETQYF. J is TRBJ2-5 and V is TRBV20-1; no definite D call. The CDR3 loop spans 11 amino acids. Trimming took off 4 bases at V and 2 bases at J, with 5 bases between the two ends. CDR1 is DFQATT, CDR2 SNEGSKA, per germline (reference sequence).

The gene calls are TRBV5-1 and TRBJ2-1, with D possibly being TRBD1 (5 bases). Looked up from germline, CDR1 is SGHRS and CDR2 is YFSETQ. V lost 1 base to trimming and J lost 4 bases, with 12 bases between them. The CDR3 covers 15 residues. CDR3 sequence: CASSLSPTDYNEQFF. CDR3 nucleotide sequence: TGCGCCAGCAGCTTGTCTCCGACAGATTACAATGAGCAGTTCTTC.

Concerning this clone: Other DNA sequences from this sample encode an identical CDR3 as well. The chain carries TRBV19 and TRBJ1-4, with TRBD1 as a possible D gene (6 bases). The CDR3 runs to 14 residues. The V and J ends lost 11 bases and 0 bases respectively, with 13 bases between them. In germline, CDR1 is LNHDA, CDR2 SQIVND (reference sequence). The CDR3 sequence: CASKGGATNEKLFF. CDR3 in DNA: TGTGCCTCCAAGGGGGGGGCAACTAATGAAAAACTGTTTTTT.

As concerns this clone: The likely explanation is a read error, given a far larger clone one base away. V is TRBV11-2 and J is TRBJ2-3, with D hard to call. CDR3 length equals 12 residues. The germline V gene has CDR1 SGHAT and CDR2 FQNNGV. V was trimmed by 5 bases and J by 2 bases, leaving 5 bases between them. The CDR3 DNA is TGTGCCAGCAGCCGCTACACAGATACGCAGTATTTT. It codes for CASSRYTDTQYF. The complete variable domain, with remaining parts taken from reference TRBV11-2 and TRBJ2-3, reads EAGVAQSPRYKIIEKRQSVAFWCNPISGHATLYWYQQILGQGPKLLIQFQNNGVVDDSQLPKDRFSAERLKGVDSTLKIQPAKLEDSAVYLCASSRYTDTQYFGPGTRLTVL.

J is TRBJ1-5 and V is TRBV19; 8 bases are a match to TRBD1. J was trimmed by 7 bases and V by 7 bases; bases with no gene match: 6. Germline-derived CDR1 and CDR2 are LNHDA and SQIVND (reference sequence). The CDR3 loop spans 13 amino acids. In nucleotides, the CDR3 is TGTGCCAGTACCGAGAGACAGGGGCAGCCCCAGCATTTT. Translated: CASTERQGQPQHF.

The chain is built from TRBV10-3 and TRBJ2-5, with 11 bases fitting TRBD2. The CDR3 has 16 amino acids. Unmatched junction bases numbered 4, after V lost 0 bases and J lost 4 bases. Looked up from germline, CDR1 is ENHRY and CDR2 is SYGVKD. The CDR3 coding sequence is TGTGCCATCAGTGAGTCGGGGCTAGCGGGAGGAGAGACCCAGTACTTC. The encoded protein is CAISESGLAGGETQYF.

As concerns this clone: The identical CDR3 is also encoded by other nucleotide sequences in the sample. This chain links TRBV28 with TRBJ1-5, with TRBD1 as a possible D gene (5 bases). The CDR3 is 13 residues long. Germline V gives CDR1 MDHEN, CDR2 SYDVKM. Between the trimmed V and J ends, which lost 3 bases and 4 bases, there was a span of 7 bases. CDR3 nucleotides: TGTGCCAGCAGTTTTGACAGTAATCAGCCCCAGCATTTT. Translating it yields CASSFDSNQPQHF.

The V gene is TRBV28, the J gene TRBJ1-5; the D gene is possibly TRBD1 (5 bases). This CDR3 has 15 amino acids. The germline V gene encodes CDR1 MDHEN and CDR2 SYDVKM. V lost 6 bases and J 6 bases, leaving 18 bases between the germline ends. The chain's CDR3 is CASSLGGYKGQPQHF. CDR3 nucleotides: TGTGCCAGCAGCCTGGGGGGGTATAAGGGTCAGCCCCAGCATTTT.

Only one count was recorded for this clone. The chain has TRBV23-1 and TRBJ1-3; D not resolved. TRBV23-1 is identified as an open reading frame with a role that is uncertain. The CDR3 extends over 19 amino acids. V lost 0 bases, J lost 0 bases, and 18 bases lay in between. The chain's CDR3 is CASSQSCSGAPSSGNTIYF. The CDR3 DNA follows: TGCGCCAGCAGTCAATCTTGTTCAGGTGCCCCTTCCTCTGGAAACACCATATATTTT.

The chain links TRBV7-6 to TRBJ2-1; 14 bases agree with TRBD2. Germline CDR1 is SGHVS and CDR2 is FNYEAQ. Germline trimming cut 1 base from V and 6 bases from J; bases unmatched to any gene: 2. CDR3 length equals 16 residues. The CDR3 sequence is CASSLVGTSGSNEQFF. The CDR3 DNA reads as TGTGCCAGCAGCTTAGTGGGGACTAGCGGGAGCAATGAGCAGTTCTTC. Filled out from reference TRBV7-6 and TRBJ2-1, the complete variable domain reads GAGVSQSPRYKVTKRGQDVALRCDPISGHVSLYWYRQALGQGPEFLTYFNYEAQQDKSGLPNDRFSAERPEGSISTLTIQRTEQRDSAMYRCASSLVGTSGSNEQFFGPGTRLTVL.

V and J are TRBV6-5 and TRBJ2-1; 9 bases match TRBD1. The germline CDR1 and CDR2 sequences are MNHEY and SVGAGI. Germline trimming cut 4 bases from V and 4 bases from J; bases unmatched to any gene: 8. This CDR3 spans 16 amino acids. CDR3 DNA sequence: TGTGCCAGCAGTTCCGTTGGGGACAGGGATTACAATGAGCAGTTCTTC. Residues: CASSSVGDRDYNEQFF.

This chain links TRBV7-9 with TRBJ2-1, with 8 nucleotides matching TRBD1. Trimming cost V 7 bases and J 5 bases; bases outside gene matches: 10. Looked up from germline, CDR1 is SEHNR and CDR2 is FQNEAQ (reference sequence). This CDR3 is built from 15 residues. The CDR3 sequence is CASNRAGQGNNEQFF. DNA for the CDR3: TGTGCCAGCAACCGCGCCGGACAGGGAAACAATGAGCAGTTCTTC.